These 23 T cell receptor beta chains were sequenced from one sample in a study of T cells after posttransplantation cyclophosphamide. Profiling relied on immunoSEQ multiplex PCR, and the TCRdb table lists in-frame clones only, not all of them. The sample has about 24,000 clones, none seen only once. Sequenced: PBMCs. The receptor source for this set is a woman in her sixties or seventies in good health, CMV-negative, and a related stem cell transplant donor.

This clone appeared a few times. V usage is TRBV5-1 and J usage is TRBJ2-5; tentative D call: TRBD1 (6 bases). The J call is uncertain, as TRBJ2-7 better fits the DNA end. CDR1 and CDR2 from the germline V gene are SGHRS and YFSETQ. The CDR3 length is 12 residues. CDR3 coding DNA: TGCGCCAGCAGACAGGGAGCCTACGAGCAGTACTTC. Protein: CASRQGAYEQYF.

CDR3 loop: CASSLRGARGETQYF. CDR3 DNA sequence: TGCGCCAGCAGCTTGCGGGGGGCGCGAGGAGAGACCCAGTACTTC. The chain carries TRBV5-1 and TRBJ2-5; D is perhaps TRBD2 (7 bases). Germline CDR1 is SGHRS and CDR2 is YFSETQ. This CDR3 has 15 residues. V lost 1 base to trimming and J lost 4 bases, with 14 bases between them.

V is TRBV9 and J is TRBJ2-2, with 8 bases lining up with TRBD1. The germline CDR1 and CDR2 sequences are SGDLS and YYNGEE. Trimming cost V 4 bases and J 1 base; bases outside gene matches: 9. The CDR3 is 17 residues long. The CDR3 coding sequence is TGTGCCAGCAGCCGAATTGGACAGGGCAAGAACACCGGGGAGCTGTTTTTT. Translated, it gives CASSRIGQGKNTGELFF.

This clone has a count of ten or more. This sequence joins TRBV9 and TRBJ1-5; D is possibly TRBD1 (5 bases). The V gene lost 3 bases and the J gene lost 2 bases, with 9 bases spanning the gap. This CDR3 is 14 amino acids long. Germline CDR1 is SGDLS and CDR2 is YYNGEE. The DNA of the CDR3 is TGTGCCAGCAGCGCCGGAGGGGGCAATCAGCCCCAGCATTTT. Translation: CASSAGGGNQPQHF.

In this sample, this clone turned up many times. The chain is built from TRBV6-6 and TRBJ1-2; 7 bases align to TRBD1. Unmatched junction bases numbered 5, after V lost 5 bases and J lost 8 bases. CDR1 is MNHNY, CDR2 SVGAGI, per germline (reference sequence). This CDR3 contains 12 residues. The DNA of the CDR3 is TGTGCCAGCAGTCCCCAGGGGGACGGCTACACCTTC. As protein: CASSPQGDGYTF.

The table lists this clone with many counts. The CDR3 reads CASIGGVSYNEQFF. In DNA, the CDR3 is TGTGCCAGCATAGGGGGGGTCTCCTACAATGAGCAGTTCTTC. The chain employs TRBV6-5 and TRBJ2-1; possible D gene TRBD2, 7 bases. This CDR3 has 14 amino acids. V was pared by 7 bases and J by 0 bases, with 10 bases between. CDR1 and CDR2 from the germline V gene are MNHEY and SVGAGI.

Ten or more counts support this clone. This chain connects TRBV5-1 to TRBJ1-1; D is perhaps TRBD1 (5 bases). CDR3 length equals 13 residues. Trimming stripped 4 bases from V and 6 bases from J, with 13 bases between. Germline loops: CDR1 SGHRS, CDR2 YFSETQ. In nucleotides, the CDR3 is TGCGCCAGCAGCCCGGGAGGGGAGGCTGAAGCTTTCTTT. It specifies CASSPGGEAEAFF.

This chain links TRBV4-3 with TRBJ2-5; 7 bases line up with TRBD1. The end of the DNA is better explained by TRBJ2-7, so the J call may be wrong. This CDR3 has 12 residues. Looked up from germline, CDR1 is LGHNA and CDR2 is YSLEER. CDR3 DNA sequence: TGCGCCAGCAGCCAAAACAGGGGCGAGCAGTACTTC. Translating it yields CASSQNRGEQYF.

This clone was observed many times. The sample carries other DNA sequences with the same CDR3. The chain links TRBV5-1 to TRBJ2-6; TRBD2 agrees at 14 bases. This CDR3 contains 18 residues. Germline CDR1 reads SGHRS; CDR2 reads YFSETQ. V lost 4 bases to trimming and J lost 0 bases; unmatched junction nucleotides: 3. CDR3: CASSKGLAGASGANVLTF. In DNA, the CDR3 is TGCGCCAGCAGCAAGGGACTAGCGGGAGCCTCTGGGGCCAACGTCCTGACTTTC.

In this sample, this clone turned up many times. The rearrangement links TRBV28 to TRBJ1-5, with D perhaps TRBD1 (6 bases). From germline, CDR1 is MDHEN and CDR2 SYDVKM. The CDR3 is 10 residues long. Trimming took 7 bases from V and 15 from J, leaving 13 bases between them. The CDR3 region is CASNLQGWHF. Written as DNA, the CDR3 is TGTGCCAGCAACCTGCAGGGGTGGCATTTT.

At least ten counts were recorded for this clone. V usage is TRBV27 and J usage is TRBJ2-3, with D perhaps matching TRBD2 (6 bases). This CDR3 comprises 16 residues. CDR1 MNHEY and CDR2 SMNVEV come from the germline V gene (reference sequence). Trimming took off 4 bases at V and 0 bases at J, with 14 bases between the two ends. CDR3 DNA: TGTGCCAGCAGTTCCCTACTAGGGACTAGCACAGATACGCAGTATTTT. Translated, it gives CASSSLLGTSTDTQYF.

The J gene is TRBJ1-2, the V gene TRBV30; the D gene is possibly TRBD1 (5 bases). CDR1 and CDR2 from the germline V gene are GTSNPN and SVGIG (reference sequence). This CDR3 comprises 14 residues. V lost 0 bases and J 5 bases, leaving 13 bases between the germline ends. The CDR3 DNA sequence: TGTGCCTGGAGTGTACAAGGGGCCGAATATGGCTACACCTTC. This gives the protein CAWSVQGAEYGYTF. The full variable domain, with the rest looked up from reference TRBV30 and TRBJ1-2, is SQTIHQWPATLVQPVGSPLSLECTVEGTSNPNLYWYRQAAGRGLQLLFYSVGIGQISSEVPQNLSASRPQDRQFILSSKKLLLSDSGFYLCAWSVQGAEYGYTFGSGTRLTVV.

This clone showed up many times. The V call is TRBV19, the J call TRBJ2-1; D possibly corresponds to TRBD2 (6 bases). The length of the CDR3 is 15 residues. Trimming took 3 bases from V and 2 from J, leaving 11 bases between them. Looked up from germline, CDR1 is LNHDA and CDR2 is SQIVND (reference sequence). The CDR3 bases are TGTGCCAGTAGTATGACTAGTGGGGCCTACAATGAGCAGTTCTTC. Its protein is CASSMTSGAYNEQFF.

This clone was observed a handful of times. The chain combines TRBV27 with TRBJ2-1; TRBD2 might be the D (5 bases). Germline CDR1 reads MNHEY; CDR2 reads SMNVEV (reference sequence). This CDR3 is 14 amino acids long. V was cut by 3 bases and J by 5 bases, with 11 bases left in between. CDR3 nucleotide sequence: TGTGCCAGCAGTTTCCAGCGGCAAAACAATGAGCAGTTCTTC. Amino acid sequence: CASSFQRQNNEQFF.

Many counts were recorded for this clone. The rearrangement joins TRBV19 to TRBJ2-1; TRBD2 aligns across 10 bases. Germline-derived CDR1 and CDR2 are LNHDA and SQIVND (reference sequence). Trimming at V came to 7 bases and at J to 5 bases, leaving 8 bases not matched to a gene. This CDR3 has 15 residues. Here the CDR3 DNA reads TGTGCCAGTACCTTACTAGCGGGGTTAAACAATGAGCAGTTCTTC. Its translation: CASTLLAGLNNEQFF.

This clone was counted ten times or more. The CDR3 sequence: CASSLGAGFSSGNTIYF. CDR3 DNA sequence: TGTGCCAGTTCCCTTGGCGCAGGTTTCTCTTCTGGAAACACCATATATTTT. V and J are TRBV28 and TRBJ1-3; D gene unclear. CDR3 length: 17 amino acids. V lost 9 bases and J 1 base, leaving 22 bases between the germline ends. Germline V gene lookup returns CDR1 MDHEN and CDR2 SYDVKM.

This clone showed up many times. V gene TRBV5-1 combines with J gene TRBJ2-2, with 14 bases that match TRBD2. The CDR3 is made up of 19 amino acids. From germline, CDR1 is SGHRS and CDR2 YFSETQ. Trimming cost V 4 bases and J 4 bases; bases outside gene matches: 12. The CDR3 coding sequence is TGCGCCAGCAGCCCTCCGACTAGCGGGGGGGCTGGTAGCACCGGGGAGCTGTTTTTT. Encoded protein: CASSPPTSGGAGSTGELFF.

At least ten counts were recorded for this clone. CDR3 in amino acids: CASRAGSVLAV. CDR3 DNA sequence: TGTGCCAGCAGAGCAGGGTCAGTCCTAGCGGTC. The chain recombines TRBV28 with TRBJ2-7; D may be TRBD2 (6 bases). In germline, CDR1 is MDHEN, CDR2 SYDVKM. CDR3 length equals 11 residues.

At least ten counts were recorded for this clone. V usage is TRBV27 and J usage is TRBJ2-7; D remains unclear. CDR3 length: 13 amino acids. Per germline, CDR1 MNHEY and CDR2 SMNVEV (reference sequence). The V end lost 6 bases, the J end lost 3 bases, and 12 bases lay between the germline ends. In DNA, the CDR3 is TGTGCCAGCAGACCCCAACACCTCTACGAGCAGTACTTC. As protein: CASRPQHLYEQYF.

This clone was picked up many times. J is TRBJ1-1 and V is TRBV28; TRBD1 matches 7 bases. This CDR3 comprises 17 residues. The germline CDR1 and CDR2 sequences are MDHEN and SYDVKM. The V segment lost 6 bases and the J segment 3 bases; nucleotides outside the gene matches: 16. CDR3 amino acids: CASRQIGTVGRDTEAFF. CDR3 nucleotide sequence: TGTGCCAGCAGACAAATTGGGACAGTTGGTAGGGACACTGAAGCTTTCTTT.

This clone was counted at least ten times. The chain links TRBV27 to TRBJ1-1, with a possible D match to TRBD1 (6 bases). Germline assignment: CDR1 MNHEY and CDR2 SMNVEV (reference sequence). The V gene lost 5 bases and the J gene lost 3 bases, with 16 bases spanning the gap. The CDR3 spans 15 residues. The CDR3 reads CASSDPGEGDTEAFF. In DNA, the CDR3 is TGTGCCAGCAGTGACCCAGGGGAGGGGGACACTGAAGCTTTCTTT.

In its sample, this clone was seen many times. V is TRBV27 and J is TRBJ1-5; TRBD1 aligns across 10 bases. The J segment lost 7 bases and the V segment lost 6 bases, leaving 12 bases of the junction unmatched. Germline-derived CDR1 and CDR2 are MNHEY and SMNVEV (reference sequence). The CDR3 is made up of 16 amino acids. The CDR3 region is CASRHPWDRGGQPQHF. The CDR3 nucleotides are TGTGCCAGCAGGCACCCGTGGGACAGGGGTGGACAGCCCCAGCATTTT.

This clone was seen at least ten times. This chain's CDR3 is CASGASGIQETQYF. CDR3 in DNA: TGTGCCAGCGGAGCTAGCGGGATCCAAGAGACCCAGTACTTC. V usage is TRBV2 and J usage is TRBJ2-5; TRBD2 matches at 9 bases. In germline, CDR1 is SNHLY, CDR2 FYNNEI. Trimming at V came to 8 bases and at J to 1 base, leaving 5 bases not matched to a gene. This CDR3 is 14 amino acids long.